This TCR beta chain was identified in a study of cytomegalovirus exposure and HLA in healthy donors. The study ran its PCR with 60 Vbeta and 13 Jbeta primers. Generated by immunoSEQ multiplex PCR, the TCRdb table keeps only in-frame clones and is missing some. The table includes 95,000 to 110,000 clones, approximately 78% detected once. From germline, CDR1 is MGHRA and CDR2 YSYEKL. With 1 base removed from V and 8 bases from J, the gap between germline ends came to 15 bases. The CDR3 has 15 residues. The receptor comes from a woman between 40 and 50 years old in good health and CMV-seronegative. Sequenced input: PBMCs. V and J are TRBV4-1 and TRBJ2-1, with D possibly being TRBD2 (5 bases). DNA for the CDR3: TGCGCCAGCAGCCAAGTCATCAGACGGACTGATGAGCAGTTCTTC. This translates into CASSQVIRRTDEQFF.